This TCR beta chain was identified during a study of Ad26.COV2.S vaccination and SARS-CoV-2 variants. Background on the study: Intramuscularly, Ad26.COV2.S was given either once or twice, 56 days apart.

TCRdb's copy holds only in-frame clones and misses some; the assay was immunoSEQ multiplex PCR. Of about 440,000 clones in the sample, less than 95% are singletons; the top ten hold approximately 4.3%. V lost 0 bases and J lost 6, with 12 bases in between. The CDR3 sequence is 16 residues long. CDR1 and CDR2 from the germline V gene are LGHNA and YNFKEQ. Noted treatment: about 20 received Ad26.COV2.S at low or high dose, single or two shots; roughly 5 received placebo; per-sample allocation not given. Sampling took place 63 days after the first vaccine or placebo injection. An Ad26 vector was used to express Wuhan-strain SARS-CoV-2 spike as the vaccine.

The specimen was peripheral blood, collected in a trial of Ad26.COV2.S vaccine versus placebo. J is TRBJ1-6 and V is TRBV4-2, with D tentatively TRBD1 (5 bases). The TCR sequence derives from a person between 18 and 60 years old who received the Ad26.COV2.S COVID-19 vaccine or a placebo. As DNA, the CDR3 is TGTGCCAGCAGCCAAGATTGGCTTGGGGGTAATTCACCCCTCCACTTT. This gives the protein CASSQDWLGGNSPLHF.